The 28 T cell receptor beta chains given below trace back to one sample, sequenced in a study of T cell changes during pregnancy in multiple sclerosis. The data were produced by immunoSEQ multiplex PCR, yet TCRdb's version contains in-frame clones alone and is incomplete. The data contain over 45,000 clones, around 90% of them singletons. The source material was CD4+ T cells from peripheral blood mononuclear cells, sampled in the first trimester of pregnancy. The receptor set was obtained from a female donor with multiple sclerosis, enrolled in a pregnancy study.

The rearrangement uses TRBV27 and TRBJ2-4; a weak D match, TRBD2 (5 bases). V lost 7 bases and J 1 base, leaving 14 bases between the germline ends. The CDR3 covers 15 residues. The germline CDR1 and CDR2 sequences are MNHEY and SMNVEV (reference sequence). CDR3 amino acids: CASKRTGMAKNIQYF. DNA of the CDR3: TGTGCCAGCAAACGGACGGGAATGGCCAAAAACATTCAGTACTTC.

The chain is built from TRBV14 and TRBJ2-2, with TRBD2 identical over 8 bases. The junction had 5 bases not matched to a gene; V was cut back by 3 bases and J by 2 bases. Germline values: CDR1 SGHDN, CDR2 FVKESK. CDR3 size: 16 residues. CDR3 DNA sequence: TGTGCCAGCAGCCACCCCAGCGGGGGTAACACCGGGGAGCTGTTTTTT. Amino acids: CASSHPSGGNTGELFF.

This clone was observed once. J is TRBJ2-7 and V is TRBV6-5; 9 bases are shared with TRBD1. The trim removed 7 bases at V and 1 base at J, leaving 8 bases unmatched. Per the germline V gene, CDR1 is MNHEY and CDR2 is SVGAGI. This CDR3 is built from 15 residues. This CDR3 reads CASKGDRVGSYEQYF. The CDR3 DNA reads TGTGCCAGCAAGGGGGACAGGGTTGGATCCTACGAGCAGTACTTC.

The rearrangement links TRBV28 to TRBJ2-7; a possible D gene is TRBD2 (5 bases). In germline, CDR1 is MDHEN, CDR2 SYDVKM. The CDR3 is made up of 12 amino acids. The ends were cut back, 2 bases at V and 6 bases at J, with 8 bases in the middle. CDR3: CASSLTGVEQYF. The DNA for the CDR3 is TGTGCCAGCAGTTTAACCGGGGTCGAGCAGTACTTC.

The chain combines TRBV29-1 with TRBJ2-1; 7 bases are shared with TRBD2. The CDR3 covers 13 residues. Looked up from germline, CDR1 is SQVTM and CDR2 is ANQGSEA. The CDR3, as DNA: TGCAGTGTGGTGGGGAGGGCCGCAAATGAGCAGTTCTTC. Its protein is CSVVGRAANEQFF.

The V call is TRBV4-1, the J call TRBJ1-1; 10 bases match TRBD1. V lost 4 bases to trimming and J lost 4 bases; unmatched junction nucleotides: 6. The germline CDR1 and CDR2 sequences are MGHRA and YSYEKL. CDR3 length: 15 residues. CDR3 sequence (DNA): TGCGCCAGCAGCCCAGACAGGGGGCTGAGCACTGAAGCTTTCTTT. It is translated as CASSPDRGLSTEAFF.

The table lists this clone with a count of one. The genes are TRBV4-3 and TRBJ1-5; 8 bases are a match to TRBD1. The length of the CDR3 is 15 residues. Germline V gene lookup returns CDR1 LGHNA and CDR2 YSLEER. Trimming at V came to 3 bases and at J to 7 bases, leaving 8 bases not matched to a gene. The CDR3 loop is CASSQSNRGRQPQHF. CDR3 bases: TGCGCCAGCAGCCAGTCAAACAGGGGGAGGCAGCCCCAGCATTTT.

The chain joins TRBV7-9 to TRBJ1-1; D possibly corresponds to TRBD1 (6 bases). CDR1 SEHNR and CDR2 FQNEAQ come from the germline V gene (reference sequence). The CDR3 is made up of 17 amino acids. V shed 4 bases and J shed 0 bases, with 18 bases lying between them. CDR3 sequence (DNA): TGTGCCAGCAGCTCCTACAGGGATTTTTTCATGAACACTGAAGCTTTCTTT. Translating it yields CASSSYRDFFMNTEAFF.

The CDR3 DNA reads as TGTGCCAGCAGTTTCCCCAACAGGGCCCACGAGCAGTACTTC. This translates into CASSFPNRAHEQYF. This chain connects TRBV28 to TRBJ2-7; a possible D gene is TRBD1 (6 bases). V lost 3 bases and J lost 5, with 14 bases in between. CDR3 size: 14 residues. In germline, CDR1 is MDHEN, CDR2 SYDVKM.

This chain links TRBV5-4 with TRBJ2-2, with 9 positions matching TRBD2. Germline lookup yields CDR1 SGHNT and CDR2 YYREEE (reference sequence). This CDR3 spans 17 amino acids. The J segment lost 6 bases and the V segment lost 0 bases, leaving 9 bases of the junction unmatched. CDR3 in DNA: TGTGCCAGCAGCTTGGGATCCCAGCGGGAGGCTGCCGGGGAGCTGTTTTTT. This encodes CASSLGSQREAAGELFF.

The V gene is TRBV19, the J gene TRBJ2-4, with TRBD1 identical over 8 bases. The CDR3 is 17 amino acids. Germline V gene data show CDR1 as LNHDA and CDR2 as SQIVND (reference sequence). Trimming took 0 bases from V and 3 from J; bases not matched to a gene: 7. In DNA form, the CDR3 reads TGTGCCAGTAGTATAGACCGGACAGGGATCGACAAAAACATTCAGTACTTC. Its protein is CASSIDRTGIDKNIQYF.

The rearrangement joins TRBV7-6 to TRBJ2-7, with D possibly TRBD2 on 5 matching bases. This CDR3 contains 13 residues. Between the trimmed V and J ends, which lost 1 base and 3 bases, there was a span of 7 bases. Germline V gene data show CDR1 as SGHVS and CDR2 as FNYEAQ. CDR3 sequence: CASSLVRGYEQYF. The CDR3 DNA reads TGTGCCAGCAGCTTAGTTCGGGGCTACGAGCAGTACTTC.

This CDR3 is CATSRDWKQASNYGYTF. In DNA form, the CDR3 reads TGTGCCACCAGCAGAGATTGGAAGCAGGCATCTAACTATGGCTACACCTTC. The chain couples TRBV15 to TRBJ1-2; the D is unclear. The CDR3 loop spans 17 amino acids. The V end was cut by 0 bases, the J end by 0 bases, with 14 bases between. CDR1 is LNHNV and CDR2 is YYDKDF in the germline V gene (reference sequence).

The chain links TRBV11-1 to TRBJ2-5; D remains unclear. Trimming removed 3 bases at V and 1 base at J, with 9 bases between. The CDR3 extends over 14 amino acids. CDR1 and CDR2 from the germline V gene are SGHAT and FQDESV (reference sequence). Here the CDR3 reads CASSLGRPQETQYF. As DNA, the CDR3 is TGTGCCAGCAGCTTGGGCAGGCCCCAAGAGACCCAGTACTTC.

The chain uses TRBV30 and TRBJ1-2; the D is unclear. This CDR3 has 12 amino acids. Germline CDR1 and CDR2: GTSNPN and SVGIG (reference sequence). The ends were cut back, 4 bases at V and 4 bases at J, with 10 bases in the middle. CDR3 sequence (DNA): TGTGCCTGGACACCAACAACCTATGGCTACACCTTC. Translating gives CAWTPTTYGYTF.

The chain links TRBV10-3 to TRBJ2-3; TRBD2 agrees at 12 bases. CDR1 and CDR2 (germline): ENHRY, SYGVKD. The CDR3 is 15 amino acids. Trimming at V came to 5 bases and at J to 6 bases, leaving 6 bases not matched to a gene. The chain's CDR3 is CAISTLAGGSDTQYF. The DNA for the CDR3 is TGTGCCATCAGTACTCTAGCGGGAGGGAGTGATACGCAGTATTTT.

This clone was detected only once. The rearrangement joins TRBV28 to TRBJ2-7; 8 bases are shared with TRBD1. The germline V gene has CDR1 MDHEN and CDR2 SYDVKM. This CDR3 region has 13 residues. Germline trimming cut 5 bases from V and 7 bases from J; bases unmatched to any gene: 7. As DNA, the CDR3 is TGTGCCAGCAGTCTCAGGGGGCCGGAGGAGCAGTACTTC. Its protein product is CASSLRGPEEQYF.

The rearrangement uses TRBV7-2 and TRBJ2-6; 10 bases are a match to TRBD2. The CDR3 is 18 amino acids. CDR1 SGHTA and CDR2 FQGNSA come from the germline V gene. Losses at the gene ends were 1 base for V and 1 base for J; bases not matched to a gene: 4. CDR3: CASSLDRTSGSGANVLTF. As DNA, the CDR3 is TGTGCCAGCAGCTTAGATAGGACTAGCGGTTCTGGGGCCAACGTCCTGACTTTC.

This clone was found once. The CDR3 is CASSFDSNSGNTIYF. CDR3 DNA sequence: TGTGCCAGCAGCTTCGACAGCAACTCTGGAAACACCATATATTTT. The rearrangement links TRBV11-3 to TRBJ1-3; D is perhaps TRBD1 (5 bases). This CDR3 spans 15 amino acids. Trimming removed 3 bases from V and 0 bases from J, with 9 bases in between. Germline V gene data show CDR1 as SGHNT and CDR2 as YENEEA.

The chain joins TRBV5-1 to TRBJ1-2, with 12 bases fitting TRBD1. CDR1 is SGHRS, CDR2 YFSETQ, per germline. The ends lost 1 base at V and 5 bases at J; junction bases unmatched: 3. The CDR3 is made up of 15 amino acids. Here the CDR3 reads CASSLSGQGAYGYTF. As DNA, the CDR3 is TGCGCCAGCAGCTTGTCGGGACAGGGGGCTTATGGCTACACCTTC.

The J gene is TRBJ1-2, the V gene TRBV2; maybe TRBD1 (6 bases). CDR1 is SNHLY, CDR2 FYNNEI, per germline. This CDR3 contains 12 residues. Trimming removed 6 bases from V and 4 bases from J, with 9 bases in between. CDR3 sequence: CASREDSYGYTF. In nucleotides, the CDR3 is TGTGCCAGCAGGGAGGACAGCTATGGCTACACCTTC.

The rearrangement joins TRBV6-1 to TRBJ1-2; TRBD1 agrees at 8 bases. The CDR3 consists of 18 residues. CDR1 and CDR2 (germline): MNHNS, SASEGT. V dropped 2 bases and J dropped 4; count of bases not matched to a gene: 15. The CDR3 DNA reads as TGTGCCAGCAGTGAATTGAGGGACAGGCAGTCCTACGGCTATGGCTACACCTTC. Translation: CASSELRDRQSYGYGYTF.

J is TRBJ2-2 and V is TRBV5-6; no definite D call. This CDR3 spans 14 amino acids. The germline V gene encodes CDR1 SGHDT and CDR2 YYEEEE. Trimming left V 7 bases short and J 7 bases short, with 17 bases between. CDR3 sequence: CASSRGRVGGELFF. The CDR3 DNA is TGTGCCAGCTCCCGAGGTCGGGTTGGCGGGGAGCTGTTTTTT. The complete variable domain, with remaining parts taken from reference TRBV5-6 and TRBJ2-2, reads DAGVTQSPTHLIKTRGQQVTLRCSPKSGHDTVSWYQQALGQGPQFIFQYYEEEERQRGNFPDRFSGHQFPNYSSELNVNALLLGDSALYLCASSRGRVGGELFFGEGSRLTVL.

The rearrangement uses TRBV5-1 and TRBJ1-5; D gene uncertain. Germline V gene sequence: CDR1 SGHRS, CDR2 YFSETQ. The CDR3 spans 14 residues. V was trimmed by 0 bases and J by 2 bases, leaving 6 bases between them. The CDR3 DNA follows: TGCGCCAGCAGCTTGGGCGTCGGCAATCAGCCCCAGCATTTT. Protein product: CASSLGVGNQPQHF.

The chain is built from TRBV19 and TRBJ2-1; TRBD2 agrees at 11 bases. Germline CDR1 is LNHDA and CDR2 is SQIVND (reference sequence). The CDR3 totals 16 residues. V dropped 4 bases and J dropped 3; count of bases not matched to a gene: 5. CDR3 in DNA: TGTGCCAGTAGTACCCCTAGCGGGAGGTTCTACAATGAGCAGTTCTTC. Translation gives CASSTPSGRFYNEQFF.

DNA for the CDR3: TGTGCCAGCAGTTCCCGCCGCGACGAGCAGTACTTC. It is translated as CASSSRRDEQYF. The chain recombines TRBV28 with TRBJ2-7; D remains unclear. CDR3 length: 12 amino acids. Germline CDR1 and CDR2: MDHEN and SYDVKM. Deletions cut 4 bases from V and 5 bases from J, with 9 bases between. Full variable domain (rest looked up from reference TRBV28 and TRBJ2-7): DVKVTQSSRYLVKRTGEKVFLECVQDMDHENMFWYRQDPGLGLRLIYFSYDVKMKEKGDIPEGYSVSREKKERFSLILESASTNQTSMYLCASSSRRDEQYFGPGTRLTVT.

V usage is TRBV5-4 and J usage is TRBJ2-7; a possible D gene is TRBD1 (7 bases). The germline V gene has CDR1 SGHNT and CDR2 YYREEE (reference sequence). The CDR3 sequence is 16 residues long. Trimming took 4 bases from V and 4 from J, leaving 21 bases between them. The CDR3 coding sequence is TGTGCCAGCAGCCGGAGCCTTACGACAGGGAGGTACGAGCAGTACTTC. Residues: CASSRSLTTGRYEQYF.

The rearrangement uses TRBV6-5 and TRBJ2-3, with D perhaps matching TRBD2 (7 bases). This CDR3 region has 15 residues. Germline V gives CDR1 MNHEY, CDR2 SVGAGI. The V gene lost 4 bases and the J gene lost 5 bases, with 16 bases spanning the gap. The CDR3 here is CASSSSGGGLDTQYF. CDR3 coding DNA: TGTGCCAGCAGTTCCTCGGGCGGGGGCTTAGATACGCAGTATTTT.